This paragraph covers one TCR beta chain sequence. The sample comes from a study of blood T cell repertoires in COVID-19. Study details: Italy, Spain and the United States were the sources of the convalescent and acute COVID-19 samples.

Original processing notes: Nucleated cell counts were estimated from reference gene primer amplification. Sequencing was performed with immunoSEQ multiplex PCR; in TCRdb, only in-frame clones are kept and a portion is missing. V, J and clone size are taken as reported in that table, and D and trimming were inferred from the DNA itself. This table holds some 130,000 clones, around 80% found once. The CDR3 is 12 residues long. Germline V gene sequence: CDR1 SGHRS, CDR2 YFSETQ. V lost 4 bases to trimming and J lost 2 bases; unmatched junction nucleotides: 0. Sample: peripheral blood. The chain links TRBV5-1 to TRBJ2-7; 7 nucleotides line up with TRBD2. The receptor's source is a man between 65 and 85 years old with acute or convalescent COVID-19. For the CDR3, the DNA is TGCGCCAGCAGCGGGGGGGCCTACGAGCAGTACTTC. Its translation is CASSGGAYEQYF. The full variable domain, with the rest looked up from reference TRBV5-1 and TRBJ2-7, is KAGVTQTPRYLIKTRGQQVTLSCSPISGHRSVSWYQQTPGQGLQFLFEYFSETQRNKGNFPGRFSGRQFSNSRSEMNVSTLELGDSALYLCASSGGAYEQYFGPGTRLTVT.